Listed below are T cell receptor beta chains from one sample, sequenced in a study of shared clonotypes between healthy human individuals. The repertoire was sequenced with immunoSEQ multiplex PCR; TCRdb's copy has only in-frame clones and lacks some. The sample consists of under 2.5 million clones, 85% to 95% of them appearing once. The sequencing sample was made of naive CD4+ T cells from PBMCs. The source is a man younger than 35 in good health. Some clones in this sample may be carry-over from other donors' samples. CDR3s include the opening cysteine and the closing phenylalanine or tryptophan. Each record gives: clone size, D gene, V gene, J gene, CDR3 DNA, CDR3 protein. A D gene is named only where the DNA matches it firmly. Not every row has a clone size; where given, it reads once, few, many or a size class.

size: NA
D: NA
V: TRBV11-1
J: TRBJ2-1
DNA: TGTGCCAGCAGCTTAGGACGAGGTGAGCAGTTCTTC
CDR3: CASSLGRGEQFF

size: NA
D: TRBD1
V: TRBV28
J: TRBJ1-5
DNA: TGTGCCAGCAGTTTAGAGGGGGCAGAAAATCAGCCCCAGCATTTT
CDR3: CASSLEGAENQPQHF

size: NA
D: NA
V: TRBV11-3
J: TRBJ2-1
DNA: TGTGCCAGCAGCTTATATCGAGCGGCCTACAATGAGCAGTTCTTC
CDR3: CASSLYRAAYNEQFF

size: NA
D: NA
V: TRBV2
J: TRBJ2-2
DNA: TGTGCCAGCAGTCTCCAGGGAGTCAGCGGGGAGCTGTTTTTT
CDR3: CASSLQGVSGELFF

size: NA
D: TRBD1
V: TRBV15
J: TRBJ2-1
DNA: TGTGCCACCAGCAGGGCCGGGACAGACTACAATGAGCAGTTCTTC
CDR3: CATSRAGTDYNEQFF

size: NA
D: NA
V: TRBV19
J: TRBJ1-1
DNA: TGTGCCAGTAGTCCCAGGGGAGGCGGTGAAGCTTTCTTT
CDR3: CASSPRGGGEAFF

size: NA
D: NA
V: TRBV5-8
J: TRBJ2-3
DNA: TGTGCCAGCAGGTCGCGGGGACGGGGTACGCAGTATTTT
CDR3: CASRSRGRGTQYF

size: once
D: TRBD1
V: TRBV28
J: TRBJ1-1
DNA: TGTGCCAGCAGAACAGGGGGCGACACTGAAGCTTTCTTT
CDR3: CASRTGGDTEAFF

size: NA
D: NA
V: TRBV28
J: TRBJ2-1
DNA: TGTGCCAGCAGTTTTCCCCCCTGGGGGGTACCTTCCTACAATGAGCAGTTCTTC
CDR3: CASSFPPWGVPSYNEQFF

size: NA
D: NA
V: TRBV28
J: TRBJ2-7
DNA: TGTGCCAGCAGTTCCGCACAGGGATACTCCTACGAGCAGTACTTC
CDR3: CASSSAQGYSYEQYF

size: NA
D: TRBD2
V: TRBV7-2
J: TRBJ2-7
DNA: TGTGCCAGCAGCTCCCCGGGACTAGCGGGAGAGGAGCAGTACTTC
CDR3: CASSSPGLAGEEQYF

size: once
D: NA
V: TRBV9
J: TRBJ2-3
DNA: TGTGCCAGCAGCCCCACCTACAGAGGTACGCAGTATTTT
CDR3: CASSPTYRGTQYF

size: once
D: NA
V: TRBV6-5
J: TRBJ1-2
DNA: TGTGCCAGCAGTCCCAGGCTTGGGAACTATGGCTACACCTTC
CDR3: CASSPRLGNYGYTF

size: NA
D: NA
V: TRBV15
J: TRBJ2-2
DNA: TGTGCCACCAGCCGACCAGGGGCGCGCACCGGGGAGCTGTTTTTT
CDR3: CATSRPGARTGELFF

size: NA
D: TRBD1
V: TRBV4-3
J: TRBJ2-7
DNA: TGCGCCAGCAGCCAGGGATCCCCGGGACAGGCGGACTACGAGCAGTACTTC
CDR3: CASSQGSPGQADYEQYF

size: NA
D: NA
V: TRBV10-3
J: TRBJ2-2
DNA: TGTGCCATCAGCCCTAGCGACACCGGGGAGCTGTTTTTT
CDR3: CAISPSDTGELFF

size: NA
D: NA
V: TRBV7-7
J: TRBJ2-1
DNA: TGTGCCAGCAGCTTAGGAGGTGGGAACGGCAATGAGCAGTTCTTC
CDR3: CASSLGGGNGNEQFF

size: NA
D: TRBD1
V: TRBV10-3
J: TRBJ1-2
DNA: TGTGCCATCGGACTCCGGAACGGACAGGGGGCGGGTGACTATGGCTACACCTTC
CDR3: CAIGLRNGQGAGDYGYTF

size: NA
D: TRBD1
V: TRBV9
J: TRBJ1-2
DNA: TGTGCCAGCAGCGTAGAGGGCGGCAGGGGGAATGGCTACACCTTC
CDR3: CASSVEGGRGNGYTF

size: NA
D: TRBD2
V: TRBV7-9
J: TRBJ2-5
DNA: TGTGCCAGCAGCTCCACCGGGACTAGCTCGAGAGGGCAGACCCAGTACTTC
CDR3: CASSSTGTSSRGQTQYF

size: NA
D: NA
V: TRBV7-9
J: TRBJ2-7
DNA: TGTGCCAGCATCGCTCAGGGGAACGAGCAGTACTTC
CDR3: CASIAQGNEQYF

size: NA
D: TRBD2
V: TRBV28
J: TRBJ2-2
DNA: TGTGCCAGCAGTGACCCGGGACTAGCTCGTTCCGGGGAGCTGTTTTTT
CDR3: CASSDPGLARSGELFF

size: NA
D: NA
V: TRBV2
J: TRBJ2-7
DNA: TGTGCCAGCAGCCAACAGAACAGCGGCGGGGAGCAGTACTTC
CDR3: CASSQQNSGGEQYF

size: NA
D: NA
V: TRBV29-1
J: TRBJ2-1
DNA: TGCAGCGCTGGCGGGCAGGGCTCCTACAATGAGCAGTTCTTC
CDR3: CSAGGQGSYNEQFF

size: NA
D: NA
V: TRBV29-1
J: TRBJ1-2
DNA: TGCAGCGTTGCTCCCCAGCCTAACTATGGCTACACCTTC
CDR3: CSVAPQPNYGYTF

size: NA
D: TRBD2
V: TRBV5-4
J: TRBJ2-3
DNA: TGTGCCAGCAGCCCGCGGACTAGCAGCGATACGCAGTATTTT
CDR3: CASSPRTSSDTQYF

size: NA
D: TRBD1
V: TRBV19
J: TRBJ1-4
DNA: TGTGCCAGTAGCTGGGACAGCACGGAAAAACTGTTTTTT
CDR3: CASSWDSTEKLFF

size: NA
D: TRBD2
V: TRBV28
J: TRBJ2-1
DNA: TGTGCCAGCAGTACGCACGGGACTAGCGGACAACGCAATGAGCAGTTCTTC
CDR3: CASSTHGTSGQRNEQFF

size: NA
D: TRBD1
V: TRBV10-3
J: TRBJ1-1
DNA: TGTGCCATCACGGCGGGTTGGACAGGGAACACTGAAGCTTTCTTT
CDR3: CAITAGWTGNTEAFF

size: NA
D: NA
V: TRBV18
J: TRBJ2-7
DNA: TGTGCCAGCTCCTTTGGGACTTACTACGAGCAGTACTTC
CDR3: CASSFGTYYEQYF

size: NA
D: TRBD1
V: TRBV6-1
J: TRBJ1-5
DNA: TGTGCCAGCAGGTCCCGGGACAGGGGGCTGGCCCAGCATTTT
CDR3: CASRSRDRGLAQHF

size: NA
D: NA
V: TRBV5-8
J: TRBJ1-3
DNA: TGTGCCAGCAGCTCGCCCGCGGCACGAACAAGGATCAACACCATATATTTT
CDR3: CASSSPAARTRINTIYF

size: NA
D: NA
V: TRBV27
J: TRBJ2-7
DNA: TGTGCCAGCAGTGGGTCCTCACTCCAACCCTACGAGCAGTACTTC
CDR3: CASSGSSLQPYEQYF

size: NA
D: NA
V: TRBV28
J: TRBJ2-4
DNA: TGTGCCAGCAGTGCCGGACGGATTCAGTACTTC
CDR3: CASSAGRIQYF

size: NA
D: TRBD2
V: TRBV27
J: TRBJ2-1
DNA: TGTGCCAGCAGAACTAGGACTAGCGGGAGCTCCTACAATGAGCAGTTCTTC
CDR3: CASRTRTSGSSYNEQFF

size: NA
D: NA
V: TRBV29-1
J: TRBJ2-2
DNA: TGCAGCGTTTTGTTGGGGGGTAGGACCGGGGAGCTGTTTTTT
CDR3: CSVLLGGRTGELFF

size: NA
D: NA
V: TRBV23-1
J: TRBJ2-2
DNA: TGCGCCAGCAGTCAATCACCTCCGGGACTGAACACCGGGGAGCTGTTTTTT
CDR3: CASSQSPPGLNTGELFF

size: once
D: NA
V: TRBV4-1
J: TRBJ1-6
DNA: TGCGCCAGCAGCCCAACAAGCCACGATAATTCACCCCTCCACTTT
CDR3: CASSPTSHDNSPLHF

size: NA
D: NA
V: TRBV5-5
J: TRBJ2-3
DNA: TGTGCCAGCAGCCTCGGACAGCTAACAGATACGCAGTATTTT
CDR3: CASSLGQLTDTQYF

size: NA
D: TRBD1
V: TRBV28
J: TRBJ2-3
DNA: TGTGCCAGCAGTCCGGGACAGGGGCTCTTTACGCAGTATTTT
CDR3: CASSPGQGLFTQYF

size: NA
D: NA
V: TRBV19
J: TRBJ1-1
DNA: TGTGCCAGTAGTATGGCAGTGAACACTGAAGCTTTCTTT
CDR3: CASSMAVNTEAFF

size: NA
D: NA
V: TRBV5-6
J: TRBJ1-5
DNA: TGTGCCAGCAGCCCCCCCCCGTGGGCAGGGATCCAGCCCCAGCATTTT
CDR3: CASSPPPWAGIQPQHF

size: NA
D: TRBD1
V: TRBV5-1
J: TRBJ1-1
DNA: TGCGCCAGCAGCTTGGCCCCAGGGGGGGTGAACACTGAAGCTTTCTTT
CDR3: CASSLAPGGVNTEAFF

size: NA
D: NA
V: TRBV5-5
J: TRBJ2-3
DNA: TGTGCCAGCAGCCTGACTACAGATACGCAGTATTTT
CDR3: CASSLTTDTQYF

size: once
D: NA
V: TRBV2
J: TRBJ1-4
DNA: TGTGCCAGCAGCCTTGGGGAAAAACTGTTTTTT
CDR3: CASSLGEKLFF

size: NA
D: NA
V: TRBV19
J: TRBJ2-3
DNA: TGTGCCAGTAGTGCTAGAAGCGATACGCAGTATTTT
CDR3: CASSARSDTQYF

size: NA
D: NA
V: TRBV30
J: TRBJ2-5
DNA: TGTGCCTGGAGTGTTTTAACCCAAGAGACCCAGTACTTC
CDR3: CAWSVLTQETQYF

size: NA
D: NA
V: TRBV4-2
J: TRBJ1-1
DNA: TGTGCCAGCAGCCTGCGGTTATTTACCGGGAACACTGAAGCTTTCTTT
CDR3: CASSLRLFTGNTEAFF

size: NA
D: TRBD2
V: TRBV10-3
J: TRBJ2-7
DNA: TGTGCCATCAGGCTAGCGGGAAGGTACGAGCAGTACTTC
CDR3: CAIRLAGRYEQYF

size: NA
D: NA
V: TRBV6-5
J: TRBJ1-2
DNA: TGTGCCAGCAGGGGAGGGTTGATAAATGGCTACACCTTC
CDR3: CASRGGLINGYTF

size: NA
D: NA
V: TRBV5-1
J: TRBJ1-6
DNA: TGCGCCAGCAGCTTGGGGACGGGCGGCGATTCACCCCTCCACTTT
CDR3: CASSLGTGGDSPLHF

size: NA
D: NA
V: TRBV19
J: TRBJ1-4
DNA: TGTGCCAGTCGCAGGGAGGTTCGTGAAAAACTGTTTTTT
CDR3: CASRREVREKLFF

size: NA
D: TRBD1
V: TRBV6-1
J: TRBJ1-1
DNA: TGTGCCAGCAGCGAACTGGGACAGGGGAACACTGAAGCTTTCTTT
CDR3: CASSELGQGNTEAFF

size: NA
D: TRBD1
V: TRBV28
J: TRBJ1-1
DNA: TGTGCCAGCAGTTCGGACAGGTGGGGCACTGAAGCTTTCTTT
CDR3: CASSSDRWGTEAFF

size: NA
D: NA
V: TRBV10-2
J: TRBJ2-7
DNA: TGCGCCAGCAGGGGGCCGACAGGTGACTACGAGCAGTACTTC
CDR3: CASRGPTGDYEQYF

size: NA
D: TRBD1
V: TRBV4-1
J: TRBJ2-1
DNA: TGCGCCAGCAGTCGAACCCGACAGGGCGCTTTCAATGAGCAGTTCTTC
CDR3: CASSRTRQGAFNEQFF

size: NA
D: TRBD1
V: TRBV11-2
J: TRBJ2-5
DNA: TGTGCCAGCAGGTACGGGACAGGGATGTCAGAGACCCAGTACTTC
CDR3: CASRYGTGMSETQYF

size: once
D: NA
V: TRBV20-1
J: TRBJ2-1
DNA: TGCAGTGCCGCGGGCCTCAATGAGCAGTTCTTC
CDR3: CSAAGLNEQFF

size: NA
D: TRBD2
V: TRBV4-2
J: TRBJ2-7
DNA: TGTGCCAGCAGCCAAGATGCTAGGCGGGAGAACGAGCAGTACTTC
CDR3: CASSQDARRENEQYF

size: few
D: NA
V: TRBV28
J: TRBJ1-2
DNA: TGTGCCAGCAGTTCTGACTATGGCTACACCTTC
CDR3: CASSSDYGYTF